This T cell receptor (beta chain) came from a study of cytomegalovirus exposure and HLA in healthy donors. Findings of the study overall: Sequencing depth roughly uniform across donors was assumed in presence/absence analyses. A list of 150 to 200 TCR beta chains associated with cytomegalovirus was given. Later analysis demonstrated an association between a missense DCLRE1C variant and TCR beta V- and J-gene trimming. Most TCR beta V segments were productive about 90% or about 30% of the time in an earlier analysis.

The CDR3 runs to 14 residues. J gave up 5 bases and V 7 bases, and 6 bases lay outside the gene matches. CDR1 is SEHNR, CDR2 FQNEAQ, per germline (reference sequence). PCR involved 60 Vbeta and 13 Jbeta primers. Assay used: immunoSEQ multiplex PCR; TCRdb lists only in-frame clones, some missing. Of approximately 140,000 clones in the sample, roughly 80% were seen once. This clone was seen just once. The antigen is undetermined. The origin of this receptor is a middle-aged woman in good health and CMV-seropositive. The chain joins TRBV7-9 to TRBJ2-7; 12 positions agree with TRBD2. Material: PBMCs. DNA for the CDR3: TGTGCCAGCACCCGGACTAGCGGGGCCCACGAGCAGTACTTC. Protein sequence: CASTRTSGAHEQYF.